The T cell receptor (beta chain) under discussion was sequenced for a study of cytomegalovirus exposure and HLA in healthy donors (dated by TCRdb to 2017 to 2019). With regard to the full study: In an earlier analysis of some 550 of the donors, around 290 Gb of sequence data and 100 million or so unique TCR beta sequences from 180 million or so T cells were reported. A later analysis re-examined previously published TCR beta repertoires from around 670 donors and added high-resolution HLA genotyping to investigate patterns of TCR occurrence. Approximately 330 gigabases of sequencing data and roughly 81 million unique TCR sequences made up an early release that covered under 750 HLA-typed donors. Both class I and class II loci were covered by HLA typing, at four-digit resolution. All discovery cohort repertoires had been generated on a single sequencing platform. Rather than using new phenotypic data, the later analysis identified candidate immune exposures from TCR beta sequences and from how often those sequences occurred across donors. Along with the approximately 650-subject first cohort, a separate validation cohort of over a hundred different subjects was used. To predict cytomegalovirus infection status, the study brought together high-throughput TCR immunosequencing, statistical association of individual TCRs with disease status, and machine learning. A later genetic analysis took genome-wide SNP genotypes for about 65% of the 666 donors and used that subset as a discovery cohort. The aim of the study was to test whether cataloging public T cell receptors could identify signatures of past pathogen exposure. About 5 DR-DQ haplotypes were handled as single units for association and clustering, since linkage in the cohort was strong. The study used immunosequencing to profile the T cell repertoires of hundreds of subjects and linked those repertoires to cytomegalovirus serostatus. The genetic ancestry cluster associated with self-reported Caucasian donors included 70% to 85% of the 350 to 500 genotyped donors. The number of donors typed differed by locus, with about 620-630 for A, B, C, DRB1 and DQB1, around 500 for DQA1, approximately 570 for DPA1, and around 430 for DPB1. An earlier analysis of about 600 of the donors used high-throughput TCR beta sequencing to judge whether each TCR beta V gene segment behaved as functional or pseudogenic. Across some 400 genotyped donors of the cohort, an average of 235,054 unique TCR beta nucleotide sequences per donor were sequenced, and approximately 17% of those sequences were non-productive. Donor age, sex, ethnicity and CMV serostatus were compiled together with the repertoire data.

In total, over 600 healthy bone marrow donors made up the cohort. All cohort members were sampled while nominally healthy, although unrecorded immune exposures were likely present. The donor was CMV seropositive and belonged to the group of 250 to 350 seropositive cohort members. Every donor gave a peripheral blood sample, and the peripheral blood mononuclear cells from that sample were used for TCR beta sequencing. The Qiagen DNeasy Blood Extraction Kit was used to extract genomic DNA from the blood cell samples. The method was the immunoSEQ multiplex PCR assay. A mixture of 60 forward primers for TCR Vbeta segments and 13 reverse primers for TCR Jbeta segments was used in the multiplex PCR. Amplification of the CDR3 region of rearranged TCR beta genes was performed with a multiplex PCR assay on genomic DNA. Amplified TCR beta libraries were sequenced as 87-base-pair reads on the Illumina HiSeq System. The source study handled its data this way. A later analysis counted 65 million to 90 million unique TCR beta chains across the 666 repertoires, and 9.5 million to 11 million of these chains were shared by at least two donors. A nearest-neighbor algorithm error-corrected the raw reads and collapsed the reads into unique sequences, merging closely related sequences to remove PCR and sequencing errors. CDR3 sequences were aligned to IMGT reference sequences to assign V, D and J gene segments. For a sequence to be retained, a match of at least six nucleotides to both a V gene segment and a J gene segment was required. A rearrangement was called productive if the CDR3 had no stop codons and remained in frame with V and J, and every other rearrangement was called non-productive. CDR3 was defined according to IMGT convention as the region running from the second conserved V-encoded cysteine to the conserved J-encoded phenylalanine. The earlier analysis of 450 to 750 of the donors excluded any sequence lacking an unambiguous match to a single V gene segment. In an earlier analysis of 450 to 750 of the donors, a V segment was called functional when productive rearrangements were above 56.7%, and segregating when the standard deviation between donors exceeded 5%. A statistical classification framework was developed to diagnose cytomegalovirus status using the catalog of TCR beta chain sequences. V and J gene assignment, in a later analysis, came from comparing TCR nucleotide sequences with IMGT/GENE-DB human TR gene sequences. The TCRdist pipeline was used in a later analysis to assign CDR3 sequences and most-parsimonious VDJ recombination scenarios. In a later analysis, every TCR beta chain was defined by the combination of its CDR3 amino acid sequence and its V-gene family, and reads without a unique V-gene family were dropped. A later analysis removed roughly 590 highly shared, low-generation-probability nucleotide sequences to deal with suspected cross-contamination and a sequencing artifact. A later analysis calculated a clonal expansion index for each public chain from normalized within-repertoire ranks of inferred template counts. In a later analysis, generation probabilities were computed using a VDJ recombination model fitted to out-of-frame rearrangements, and the results were checked against IGoR. A later analysis scored TCR-TCR, TCR-HLA and TCR-CMV co-occurrence with hypergeometric tests, applying a repertoire-size bias correction to TCR pairs. In a later analysis, false discovery rates were estimated by permuting HLA or CMV assignments 20 times. A later analysis grouped co-occurring TCRs with DBSCAN, adding TCRdist sequence similarity when clustering within HLA-allele-positive subsets. Repertoires with fewer than 30,000 or more than 120,000 public chains, plus five repertoires with anomalous nucleotide sharing, were excluded from co-occurrence clustering. Held by TCRdb, this immuneACCESS table contains in-frame sequences only and omits some clones. Under half of the omission traces to an unresolved V gene where checked; the cause of the rest is unknown. That table gives V, J and clone size, and the DNA gave D and trimming. For this sample there are 150,000 to 200,000 clones; more than 65% appear just once. The ten largest clonotypes hold 9% to 10% of the sample.

On this clone: Its recognized antigen is unknown. No qualities accompany the bases; no much larger clone lies one base away.

Study-wide findings and limitations: In a later genetic analysis, fewer N-insertions in productive TCRs were reported among donors in an Asian-associated ancestry cluster than the approximately 630-donor mean. In vitro tests confirmed that a few of the cytomegalovirus-associated TCR beta chains recognize cytomegalovirus antigens. When HLA alleles, especially DR and DQ, strongly co-occurred, TCR associations were difficult to assign to individual alleles. Most TCR sequences were observed very rarely across donors, whereas some public TCRs were present in many individuals. The only immune exposure information available for the cohort was CMV serostatus. A further reported finding was that TCR beta sequences accurately predicted the HLA-A and HLA-B alleles for most subjects in the first cohort. Linkage disequilibrium might explain the correlated functional status among segregating V segments, but an unknown experimental factor could not be excluded. Several of the top co-occurrence clusters appeared to be linked to parvovirus B19, influenza, CMV and Epstein-Barr virus, according to a later analysis. In an earlier analysis of 450 to 750 of the donors, most TCR beta V segments appeared in productive rearrangements about 87% or about 30% of the time, broadly matching IMGT annotations. Most CMV-associated TCR beta chains appeared to be HLA-restricted in a later analysis, and the HLA associations seemed to be driven largely by CMV exposure. Because the 87-base-pair reads could not distinguish some IMGT-functional V segments, including TRBV6-2 and TRBV6-3, those segments were excluded. Because HLA typing was missing for some donors at each locus, association tests included only the typed subset. The authors suggested that the approach could potentially be extended to other disease states and immunological phenotypes. Because counts were too low, about 18 rarely observed V segments, including chromosome 9 orphons, were left out of the earlier analysis of 587 of the donors. V-gene and J-gene trimming of TCR beta chains was associated with a missense DCLRE1C variant in a later genetic analysis, and the association was replicated in an independent cohort. At a false discovery rate of 0.05, a later analysis linked 15,000 to 20,000 TCR beta sequences to specific HLA alleles. Compared with equally common non-associated chains, HLA-associated TCR beta chains in a later analysis were more clonally expanded and had lower generation probabilities. This cohort had only TCR beta chains sequenced, and the lack of alpha or paired-chain data limited which features could be detected. The classifier was reported to diagnose cytomegalovirus status with high specificity and sensitivity in both the original cohort and the validation cohort. The sequencing pipeline was judged likely to have produced a cluster of highly shared sequence variants as a technical artifact. Presence/absence analyses assumed roughly uniform sequencing depth across donors, an assumption that may not hold. In a later analysis, TCR association rates were found to vary across HLA loci, with the most associated TCRs seen for DRB1 alleles and the fewest for HLA-C alleles. In the study, about 150 TCR beta chains were listed as associated with cytomegalovirus.

From a lookup of the germline V gene (reference sequence), CDR1 and CDR2 are LNHDA and SQIVND. The CDR3, cysteine through phenylalanine, is 15 amino acids long. The DNA shown is the 45-base CDR3, in frame from base 1. V and J lose 2 bases and 2 bases, and a span of 9 bases separates them. This receptor was obtained from a young man in good health and CMV-seropositive. The V and J segments used are TRBV19 and TRBJ1-4; the D gene lacks a confident call. The sequencing input was PBMCs. The base sequence is TGTGCCAGTAGTATAAGCGTTACGACTAATGAAAAACTGTTTTTT. Its translation reads: CASSISVTTNEKLFF.